This T cell receptor (beta chain) stems from a study of cytomegalovirus exposure and HLA in healthy donors. It was with 60 Vbeta and 13 Jbeta primers that the PCR ran. Libraries were prepared by immunoSEQ multiplex PCR; TCRdb keeps only in-frame clonotypes and omits some of them. In the table there are some 90,000 clones, about 80% of which are singletons. With respect to this clone: The antigen is undetermined.

Germline V gene sequence: CDR1 SGHDN, CDR2 FVKESK. Trimming stripped 0 bases from V and 6 bases from J, with 8 bases between. The CDR3 sequence is 13 residues long. Study findings and constraints: A later analysis found common viral pathogens apparently linked to several of the most significant clusters.

Sequencing was done on a sample of PBMCs. This TCR derives from a man younger than 40 in good health and CMV-seronegative. The chain recombines TRBV14 with TRBJ1-2; no definite D call. CDR3 nucleotides: TGTGCCAGCAGCCAAGATCCGGTGAATGGCTACACCTTC. This sequence encodes CASSQDPVNGYTF.